These T cell receptor beta chains were read from a single sample in a study of radiation and T cells in renal cell carcinoma. Assay used: immunoSEQ multiplex PCR; TCRdb lists only in-frame clones, some missing. Of some 100,000 clones in the sample, approximately 83% were seen once. The starting material was blood, obtained from a patient whose treatment included radiotherapy and nephrectomy. Receptors originate from a man aged 55 to 69 with renal cell carcinoma. Both conserved end residues are part of each CDR3. A D gene is named only where the DNA matches it firmly. Not every row has a clone size; where given, it reads once, few, many or a size class.

clone size: NA; J gene: TRBJ2-2; V gene: TRBV5-4; D gene: TRBD2; CDR3 protein: CASSLVGGSGELFF; CDR3 DNA: TGTGCCAGCAGCTTGGTCGGGGGGTCCGGGGAGCTGTTTTTT
clone size: NA; J gene: TRBJ2-2; V gene: TRBV10-1; D gene: TRBD1; CDR3 protein: CASSRQGRGELFF; CDR3 DNA: TGCGCCAGCTCCCGACAGGGGAGAGGGGAGCTGTTTTTT
clone size: NA; J gene: TRBJ2-2; V gene: TRBV5-1; D gene: NA; CDR3 protein: CASSSRQPTGELFF; CDR3 DNA: TGCGCCAGCAGCTCCCGACAGCCCACCGGGGAGCTGTTTTTT
clone size: NA; J gene: TRBJ2-5; V gene: TRBV27; D gene: NA; CDR3 protein: CASSLGARGRRHQETQYF; CDR3 DNA: TGTGCCAGCAGTTTAGGAGCCCGAGGGAGACGGCACCAAGAGACCCAGTACTTC
clone size: NA; J gene: TRBJ2-1; V gene: TRBV7-9; D gene: NA; CDR3 protein: CASSSPFALNEQFF; CDR3 DNA: TGTGCCAGCAGCTCCCCCTTCGCCCTGAATGAGCAGTTCTTC
clone size: NA; J gene: TRBJ2-1; V gene: TRBV7-9; D gene: NA; CDR3 protein: CASSPRLGSYNEQFF; CDR3 DNA: TGTGCCAGCAGCCCACGGCTAGGCTCCTACAATGAGCAGTTCTTC
clone size: once; J gene: TRBJ2-7; V gene: TRBV7-6; D gene: TRBD2; CDR3 protein: CASSSGTSAYEQYF; CDR3 DNA: TGTGCCAGCAGCTCTGGGACTAGCGCGTACGAGCAGTACTTC
clone size: NA; J gene: TRBJ2-3; V gene: TRBV15; D gene: NA; CDR3 protein: CATSKAVGLVSDTQYF; CDR3 DNA: TGTGCCACCAGCAAGGCAGTTGGGTTGGTGTCGGATACGCAGTATTTT
clone size: NA; J gene: TRBJ1-2; V gene: TRBV2; D gene: NA; CDR3 protein: CASTVSEKGYGYTF; CDR3 DNA: TGTGCCAGCACGGTCTCCGAAAAGGGCTATGGCTATACCTTC
clone size: once; J gene: TRBJ2-3; V gene: TRBV4-1; D gene: TRBD1; CDR3 protein: CASSPGTGGIGTQYF; CDR3 DNA: TGCGCCAGCAGCCCCGGGACAGGGGGGATCGGTACGCAGTATTTT
clone size: NA; J gene: TRBJ2-1; V gene: TRBV10-1; D gene: TRBD2; CDR3 protein: CASSAGTSGRGYEQFF; CDR3 DNA: TGCGCCAGCAGTGCCGGGACTAGCGGGAGGGGGTATGAGCAGTTCTTC
clone size: NA; J gene: TRBJ1-4; V gene: TRBV9; D gene: TRBD1; CDR3 protein: CASSGGGAGEKLFF; CDR3 DNA: TGTGCCAGCAGCGGAGGGGGCGCCGGGGAAAAACTGTTTTTT
clone size: NA; J gene: TRBJ2-7; V gene: TRBV13; D gene: TRBD2; CDR3 protein: CASSSKFGGRVYEQYF; CDR3 DNA: TGTGCCAGCAGCTCTAAATTTGGCGGGAGGGTATACGAGCAGTACTTC
clone size: NA; J gene: TRBJ2-4; V gene: TRBV5-8; D gene: NA; CDR3 protein: CASSTGRLDGDIQYF; CDR3 DNA: TGTGCCAGCAGTACTGGTAGGCTAGACGGGGACATTCAGTACTTC
clone size: NA; J gene: TRBJ1-2; V gene: TRBV19; D gene: NA; CDR3 protein: CASRAWEGTHGYTF; CDR3 DNA: TGTGCCAGTAGGGCGTGGGAGGGGACCCATGGCTACACCTTC
clone size: once; J gene: TRBJ2-3; V gene: TRBV30; D gene: NA; CDR3 protein: CAWSVKDTQYF; CDR3 DNA: TGTGCCTGGAGTGTAAAAGATACGCAGTATTTT
clone size: NA; J gene: TRBJ2-1; V gene: TRBV21-1; D gene: NA; CDR3 protein: CASSLRGDRGNEQFF; CDR3 DNA: TGTGCCAGCAGTCTAAGAGGGGACAGGGGCAATGAGCAGTTCTTC
clone size: NA; J gene: TRBJ1-5; V gene: TRBV21-1; D gene: NA; CDR3 protein: CASSRDRRINQPQHF; CDR3 DNA: TGTGCCAGCAGCCGCGACAGAAGAATCAATCAGCCCCAGCATTTT
clone size: once; J gene: TRBJ2-2; V gene: TRBV27; D gene: NA; CDR3 protein: CASSLKQGIDGELFF; CDR3 DNA: TGTGCCAGCAGTTTAAAACAGGGTATCGACGGGGAGCTGTTTTTT
clone size: NA; J gene: TRBJ2-1; V gene: TRBV2; D gene: TRBD2; CDR3 protein: CASTLRTSGDNEQFF; CDR3 DNA: TGTGCCAGCACTCTCCGGACTAGCGGTGACAATGAGCAGTTCTTC
clone size: NA; J gene: TRBJ2-3; V gene: TRBV5-5; D gene: NA; CDR3 protein: CASSLAGRTQYF; CDR3 DNA: TGTGCCAGCAGCTTGGCCGGTAGGACGCAGTATTTT
clone size: NA; J gene: TRBJ1-2; V gene: TRBV28; D gene: NA; CDR3 protein: CASSPLDRPGYGYTF; CDR3 DNA: TGTGCCAGCAGTCCCTTGGACAGACCGGGATATGGCTACACCTTC
clone size: NA; J gene: TRBJ2-1; V gene: TRBV19; D gene: NA; CDR3 protein: CASSIDRFNEQFF; CDR3 DNA: TGTGCCAGTAGTATAGACAGATTCAATGAGCAGTTCTTC
clone size: NA; J gene: TRBJ1-1; V gene: TRBV19; D gene: NA; CDR3 protein: CASSIDSNTEAFF; CDR3 DNA: TGTGCCAGTAGTATTGATTCGAACACTGAAGCTTTCTTT
clone size: once; J gene: TRBJ2-7; V gene: TRBV10-1; D gene: TRBD2; CDR3 protein: CASSDGAGLAGRSEQYF; CDR3 DNA: TGCGCCAGCAGTGACGGCGCGGGACTAGCGGGACGATCCGAGCAGTACTTC
clone size: NA; J gene: TRBJ2-7; V gene: TRBV7-9; D gene: NA; CDR3 protein: CASSLPRQPGAYEQYF; CDR3 DNA: TGTGCCAGCAGCCTACCCCGACAGCCGGGGGCATACGAGCAGTACTTC
clone size: NA; J gene: TRBJ2-7; V gene: TRBV10-3; D gene: TRBD1; CDR3 protein: CAISGTGFNEQYF; CDR3 DNA: TGTGCCATCAGCGGGACAGGGTTCAACGAGCAGTACTTC
clone size: NA; J gene: TRBJ2-2; V gene: TRBV7-3; D gene: TRBD2; CDR3 protein: CASSSRLAGRELFF; CDR3 DNA: TGTGCCAGCAGCTCCCGCCTAGCGGGTCGGGAGCTGTTTTTT
clone size: NA; J gene: TRBJ1-2; V gene: TRBV27; D gene: NA; CDR3 protein: CASSLNGDSPYGYTF; CDR3 DNA: TGTGCCAGCAGTTTAAATGGTGACAGTCCCTATGGCTACACCTTC
clone size: NA; J gene: TRBJ1-1; V gene: TRBV7-9; D gene: TRBD1; CDR3 protein: CASSFSWTGMNTEAFF; CDR3 DNA: TGTGCCAGCAGCTTTAGTTGGACAGGGATGAACACTGAAGCTTTCTTT
clone size: NA; J gene: TRBJ1-1; V gene: TRBV7-6; D gene: TRBD1; CDR3 protein: CASSLGTGAQNTEAFF; CDR3 DNA: TGTGCCAGCAGCCTCGGGACAGGGGCCCAGAACACTGAAGCTTTCTTT
clone size: NA; J gene: TRBJ2-4; V gene: TRBV10-3; D gene: NA; CDR3 protein: CAISERGSRANIQYF; CDR3 DNA: TGTGCCATCAGTGAAAGGGGGAGCCGGGCCAACATTCAGTACTTC
clone size: once; J gene: TRBJ2-3; V gene: TRBV5-1; D gene: TRBD2; CDR3 protein: CASSSGLAGVTDTQYF; CDR3 DNA: TGCGCCAGCAGCTCAGGCTTGGCGGGAGTCACAGATACGCAGTATTTT
clone size: NA; J gene: TRBJ2-5; V gene: TRBV6-5; D gene: TRBD2; CDR3 protein: CASSLAGDEQETQYF; CDR3 DNA: TGTGCCAGCAGCCTAGCGGGGGACGAGCAGGAGACCCAGTACTTC